These 13 T cell receptor beta chains originate from one sample sequenced in a study of cytomegalovirus exposure and HLA in healthy donors. PCR involved 60 Vbeta and 13 Jbeta primers. The data were produced by immunoSEQ multiplex PCR, yet TCRdb's version contains in-frame clones alone and is incomplete. The data contain about 50,000 clones, 70% to 80% of them singletons. Sequences were obtained from PBMCs. These receptors originate from a woman aged 40 to 50 in good health and CMV-seropositive.

V gene TRBV5-4 combines with J gene TRBJ2-7; 11 nucleotides agree with TRBD1. The germline V gene has CDR1 SGHNT and CDR2 YYREEE (reference sequence). The V gene end was trimmed by 10 bases and the J gene end by 3 bases; junction bases not matched to a gene: 6. The CDR3 has 13 residues. CDR3: CACGTGGDYEQYF. CDR3 nucleotides: TGTGCCTGCGGGACAGGGGGGGACTACGAGCAGTACTTC.

V usage is TRBV6-1 and J usage is TRBJ1-1, with D perhaps TRBD1 (6 bases). V gave up 5 bases and J gave up 0 bases, with 13 bases separating them. The CDR3 length is 15 residues. Germline V lookup: CDR1 MNHNS, CDR2 SASEGT. CDR3 region: CASSPGGAMNTEAFF. The CDR3 DNA reads TGTGCCAGCAGTCCTGGGGGGGCCATGAACACTGAAGCTTTCTTT.

This clone was observed a handful of times. This sequence joins TRBV7-2 and TRBJ2-1; 7 nucleotides match TRBD1. The CDR3 is 14 residues long. Trimming removed 4 bases from V and 4 bases from J; junction bases left unmatched: 4. Looked up from germline, CDR1 is SGHTA and CDR2 is FQGNSA. The DNA for the CDR3 is TGTGCCAGCAGCTCGATGACAGGGTACAATGAGCAGTTCTTC. Protein sequence: CASSSMTGYNEQFF.

The chain joins TRBV5-4 to TRBJ1-6, with D hard to call. Germline V gene lookup returns CDR1 SGHNT and CDR2 YYREEE (reference sequence). Trimming left V 2 bases short and J 7 bases short, with 10 bases between. CDR3 size: 14 residues. CDR3 amino acids: CASSLVQKNSPLHF. Written as DNA, the CDR3 is TGTGCCAGCAGCTTAGTACAAAAAAATTCACCCCTCCACTTT.

The chain joins TRBV6-1 to TRBJ2-5; tentative D call: TRBD2 (5 bases). V shed 8 bases and J shed 4 bases, with 20 bases lying between them. Germline-derived CDR1 and CDR2 are MNHNS and SASEGT. The CDR3 totals 15 residues. CDR3 DNA: TGTGCCAGCGCGCGGGCCGAATCGTTCGTAGAGACCCAGTACTTC. This sequence encodes CASARAESFVETQYF.

This clone was counted a few times. The chain carries TRBV6-4 and TRBJ2-7, with D maybe TRBD1 (5 bases). The CDR3 contains 14 residues. Trimming took 5 bases from V and 5 from J, leaving 16 bases between them. Germline CDR1 MRHNA, CDR2 SNTAGT. The chain's CDR3 is CASSLQGGQDEQYF. CDR3 DNA sequence: TGTGCCAGCAGTCTCCAGGGCGGCCAGGACGAGCAGTACTTC.

The chain is built from TRBV19 and TRBJ1-5; no firm D call. The ends were cut back, 4 bases at V and 6 bases at J, with 4 bases in the middle. CDR3 length equals 11 residues. Germline V lookup: CDR1 LNHDA, CDR2 SQIVND (reference sequence). The CDR3 bases are TGTGCCAGTAGTAACACTCAGCCCCAGCATTTT. Its protein is CASSNTQPQHF.

The J gene is TRBJ2-2, the V gene TRBV28; D is unresolved. The CDR3 is 13 residues long. CDR1 and CDR2 (germline): MDHEN, SYDVKM. Trimming shortened V by 2 bases and J by 9 bases, and 10 bases separated the two germline ends. CDR3 region: CASSLANFRELFF. DNA for the CDR3: TGTGCCAGCAGTTTAGCAAACTTCCGGGAGCTGTTTTTT.

The rearrangement joins TRBV18 to TRBJ1-1, with 7 bases identical to TRBD1. V lost 2 bases, J lost 8 bases, and 8 bases stayed unmatched. The V gene's germline CDR1 is KGHSH and CDR2 LQKENI. The CDR3 has 14 residues. CDR3 amino acids: CASSPNERTGEAFF. CDR3 sequence (DNA): TGTGCCAGCTCACCAAATGAAAGGACAGGAGAAGCTTTCTTT. The full variable domain, in which reference TRBV18 and TRBJ1-1 provide the parts outside the CDR3, is NAGVMQNPRHLVRRRGQEARLRCSPMKGHSHVYWYRQLPEEGLKFMVYLQKENIIDESGMPKERFSAEFPKEGPSILRIQQVVRGDSAAYFCASSPNERTGEAFFGQGTRLTVV.

This clone was recorded once. The chain joins TRBV28 to TRBJ1-6; 7 positions match TRBD1. The CDR3 is 12 amino acids. The V and J ends lost 5 bases and 11 bases, in that order; junction bases with no gene match: 3. Germline loops: CDR1 MDHEN, CDR2 SYDVKM. The CDR3 loop reads CASSTTGAPLHF. In DNA form, the CDR3 reads TGTGCCAGCAGTACAACAGGGGCACCCCTCCACTTT.

The chain has TRBV11-2 and TRBJ1-2; D may be TRBD1 (5 bases). CDR3 length: 13 amino acids. CDR1 is SGHAT and CDR2 is FQNNGV in the germline V gene. V was clipped by 11 bases and J by 2 bases, with 15 bases between them. The CDR3: CAAGGGVNYGYTF. CDR3 bases: TGTGCCGCCGGGGGTGGTGTAAACTATGGCTACACCTTC.

The rearrangement links TRBV27 to TRBJ1-1, with TRBD1 matching over 7 bases. The CDR3 spans 14 residues. Unmatched junction bases numbered 8, after V lost 3 bases and J lost 7 bases. Germline V CDR1 and CDR2: MNHEY, SMNVEV (reference sequence). CDR3 nucleotides: TGTGCCAGCAGTTTTGGGACAGACATATATGAAGCTTTCTTT. Amino acids: CASSFGTDIYEAFF.

The chain links TRBV10-3 to TRBJ2-1; 8 nucleotides agree with TRBD2. The CDR3 covers 15 residues. V dropped 6 bases and J dropped 5; count of bases not matched to a gene: 9. Germline CDR1 reads ENHRY; CDR2 reads SYGVKD. CDR3 loop: CAIRTTSAGNNEQFF. The CDR3 DNA reads as TGTGCCATCAGGACGACTAGCGCAGGAAACAATGAGCAGTTCTTC.